This T cell receptor beta chain came from a study of shared clonotypes between healthy human individuals. Study-wide background: For every donor, three CD4 naive, three CD4 memory, two CD8 naive and one CD8 memory plates were used.

Data came from immunoSEQ multiplex PCR; TCRdb stores just in-frame clones and leaves some out. The sample holds more than 1,200,000 clones; approximately 98.5% are singletons and the top ten take 0.36%. With 2 bases removed from V and 4 bases from J, the gap between germline ends came to 7 bases. The CDR3 sequence is 12 residues long. Germline V gene data show CDR1 as SGHDT and CDR2 as YYEEEE. Sequencing was performed on naive CD4+ T cells sorted from blood. Sample subset: CD45RA+ positively selected. This sequence joins TRBV5-6 and TRBJ2-7; D is ambiguous. The sequence came from a man aged 25-45 years in good health. The CDR3: CASSFLRYEQYF. The CDR3 DNA is TGTGCCAGCAGCTTTTTGCGATACGAGCAGTACTTC.